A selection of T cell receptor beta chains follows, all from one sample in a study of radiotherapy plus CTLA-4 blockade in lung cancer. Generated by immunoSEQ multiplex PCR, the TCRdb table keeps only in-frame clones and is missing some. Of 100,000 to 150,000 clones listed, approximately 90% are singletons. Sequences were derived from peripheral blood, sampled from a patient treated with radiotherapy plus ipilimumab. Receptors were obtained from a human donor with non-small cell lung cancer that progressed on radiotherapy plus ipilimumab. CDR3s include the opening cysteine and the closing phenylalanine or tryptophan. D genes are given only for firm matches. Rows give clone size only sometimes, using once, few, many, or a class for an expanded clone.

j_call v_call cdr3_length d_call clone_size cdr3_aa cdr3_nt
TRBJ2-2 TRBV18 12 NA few CASSRRTGELFF TGTGCCAGCTCACGAAGGACCGGGGAGCTGTTTTTT
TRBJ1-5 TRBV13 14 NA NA CASSLGGAEQPQHF TGTGCCAGCAGCTTAGGAGGGGCAGAACAGCCCCAGCATTTT
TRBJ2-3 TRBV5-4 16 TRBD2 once CASSLEKGGLTDTQYF TGTGCCAGCAGCTTGGAAAAGGGAGGGTTAACAGATACGCAGTATTTT
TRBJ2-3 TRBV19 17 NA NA CASSIGHPDRMTDTQYF TGTGCCAGTAGTATAGGGCACCCCGACCGTATGACAGATACGCAGTATTTT
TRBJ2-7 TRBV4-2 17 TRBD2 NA CASSQGGGGPNLRKQYF TGTGCCAGCAGCCAAGGCGGGGGGGGACCTAACCTACGGAAGCAGTACTTC
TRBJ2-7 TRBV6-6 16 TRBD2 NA CASSSLTGTSGYEQYF TGTGCCAGCAGTTCATTAACCGGGACTAGCGGGTACGAGCAGTACTTC
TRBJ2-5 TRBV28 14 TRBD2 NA CASREAGVVETQYF TGTGCCAGCAGAGAAGCGGGAGTGGTTGAGACCCAGTACTTC
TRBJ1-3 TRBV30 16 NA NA CAWLRDGRPVGNTIYF TGTGCCTGGCTGCGGGACGGAAGACCAGTCGGAAACACCATATATTTT
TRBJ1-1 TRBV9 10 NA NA CASSPTEAFF TGTGCCAGCAGCCCGACGGAAGCTTTCTTT
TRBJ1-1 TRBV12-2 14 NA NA CASRLGGEYTEAFF TGTGCAAGTCGCTTAGGGGGAGAATACACTGAAGCTTTCTTT
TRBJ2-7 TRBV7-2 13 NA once CASSSKGLYEQYF TGTGCCAGCAGCTCCAAGGGCCTCTACGAGCAGTACTTC
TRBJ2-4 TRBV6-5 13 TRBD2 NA CAGVREKGVIQYF TGTGCCGGCGTGCGGGAGAAAGGGGTCATTCAGTACTTC
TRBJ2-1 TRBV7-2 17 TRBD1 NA CASKTYTGQGAYNEQFF TGTGCCAGCAAAACCTATACAGGACAGGGGGCTTACAATGAGCAGTTCTTC
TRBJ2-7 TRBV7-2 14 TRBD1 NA CASSLPRQGYEQYF TGTGCCAGCAGCTTACCCCGACAGGGTTACGAGCAGTACTTC
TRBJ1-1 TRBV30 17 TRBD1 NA CAWSALLGWDRDAEAFF TGTGCCTGGAGTGCCCTCCTCGGGTGGGACAGGGACGCTGAAGCTTTCTTT